This entry concerns a single T cell receptor beta chain. Amplified TCR beta CDR3 regions derived from RNA transcripts. The HTBI primer set was used in a first-round RT-PCR of the TCR CDR3. TCRdb re-analysed the multiplex PCR reads in MiXCR, keeping a single row per CDR3 protein. Of about 150,000 distinct CDR3 sequences in the sample, roughly 23% were seen once. Germline values: CDR1 LNHDA, CDR2 SQIVND (reference sequence). The CDR3 runs to 17 residues. The V gene lost 0 bases and the J gene lost 4 bases, with 18 bases spanning the gap. This sample was included in a study of T cells in Graves' hyperthyroidism and ophthalmopathy. About the research overall: Once the initial diagnosis was made, peripheral blood was obtained before any treatment.

The genes are TRBV19 and TRBJ2-5, with D perhaps TRBD1 (8 bases). Sequenced sample: blood. This TCR derives from a woman between 50 and 59 years old with Graves' hyperthyroidism that later progressed to Graves' ophthalmopathy. CDR3 bases: TGTGCCAGTAGTATAGACGGACAGGGAGGGCCGCGAGAGACCCAGTACTTC. This translates into CASSIDGQGGPRETQYF.